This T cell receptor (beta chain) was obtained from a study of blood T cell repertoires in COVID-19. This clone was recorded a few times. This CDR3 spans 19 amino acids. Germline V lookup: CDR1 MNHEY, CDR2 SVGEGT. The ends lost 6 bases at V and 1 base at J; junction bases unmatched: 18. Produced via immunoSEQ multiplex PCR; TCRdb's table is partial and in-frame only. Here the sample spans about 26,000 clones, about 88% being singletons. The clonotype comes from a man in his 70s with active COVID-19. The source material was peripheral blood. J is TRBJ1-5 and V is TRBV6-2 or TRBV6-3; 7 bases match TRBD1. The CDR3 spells CASSSPGTATSLSNQPQHF. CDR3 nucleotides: TGTGCCAGCAGCTCCCCCGGGACAGCCACCTCTTTAAGCAATCAGCCCCAGCATTTT.